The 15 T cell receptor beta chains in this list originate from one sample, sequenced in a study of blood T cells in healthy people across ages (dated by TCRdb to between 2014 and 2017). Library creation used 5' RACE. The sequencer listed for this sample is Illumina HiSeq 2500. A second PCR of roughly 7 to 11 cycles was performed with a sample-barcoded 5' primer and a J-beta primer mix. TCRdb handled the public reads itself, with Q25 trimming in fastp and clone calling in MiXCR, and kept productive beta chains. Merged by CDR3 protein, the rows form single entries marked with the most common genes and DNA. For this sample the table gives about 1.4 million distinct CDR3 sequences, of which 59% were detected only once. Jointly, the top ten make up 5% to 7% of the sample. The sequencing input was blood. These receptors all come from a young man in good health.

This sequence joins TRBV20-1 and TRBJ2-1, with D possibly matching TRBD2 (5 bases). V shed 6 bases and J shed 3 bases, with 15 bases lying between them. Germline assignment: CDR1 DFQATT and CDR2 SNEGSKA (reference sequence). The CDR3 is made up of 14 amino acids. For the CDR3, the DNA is TGCAGTGCCCCGACACCCGGGAACTACAATGAGCAGTTCTTC. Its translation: CSAPTPGNYNEQFF.

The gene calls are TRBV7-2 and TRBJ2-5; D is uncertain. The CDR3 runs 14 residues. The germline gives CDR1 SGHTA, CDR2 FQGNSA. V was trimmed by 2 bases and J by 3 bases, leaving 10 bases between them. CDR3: CASSLIYAKETQYF. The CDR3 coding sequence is TGTGCCAGCAGCTTAATTTACGCGAAAGAGACCCAGTACTTC.

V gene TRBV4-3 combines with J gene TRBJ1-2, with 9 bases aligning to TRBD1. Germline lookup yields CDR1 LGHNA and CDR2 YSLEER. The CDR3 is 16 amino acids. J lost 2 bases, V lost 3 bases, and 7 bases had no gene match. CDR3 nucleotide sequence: TGCGCCAGCAGCCAGTTACAGGGGGCCCGGAACTATGGCTACACCTTC. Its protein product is CASSQLQGARNYGYTF.

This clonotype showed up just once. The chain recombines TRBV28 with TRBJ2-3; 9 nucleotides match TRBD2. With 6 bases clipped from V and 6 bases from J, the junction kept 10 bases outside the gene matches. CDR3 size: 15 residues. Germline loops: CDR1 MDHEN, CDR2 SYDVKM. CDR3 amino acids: CASSPPASGADTQYF. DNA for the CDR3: TGTGCCAGCAGCCCTCCGGCTAGCGGGGCCGATACGCAGTATTTT.

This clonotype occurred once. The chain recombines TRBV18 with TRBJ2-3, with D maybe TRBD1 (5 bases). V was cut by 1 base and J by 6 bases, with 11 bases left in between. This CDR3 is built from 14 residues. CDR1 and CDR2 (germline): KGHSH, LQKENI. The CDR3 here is CASSPRDGADTQYF. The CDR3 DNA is TGTGCCAGCTCACCACGGGATGGGGCGGATACGCAGTATTTT.

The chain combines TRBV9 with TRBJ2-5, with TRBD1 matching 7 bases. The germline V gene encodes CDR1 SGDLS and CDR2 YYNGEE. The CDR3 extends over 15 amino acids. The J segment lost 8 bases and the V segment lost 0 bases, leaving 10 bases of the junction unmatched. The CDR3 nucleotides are TGTGCCAGCAGCGTAGAATGGGACAGAGGATCTACCCAGTACTTC. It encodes CASSVEWDRGSTQYF.

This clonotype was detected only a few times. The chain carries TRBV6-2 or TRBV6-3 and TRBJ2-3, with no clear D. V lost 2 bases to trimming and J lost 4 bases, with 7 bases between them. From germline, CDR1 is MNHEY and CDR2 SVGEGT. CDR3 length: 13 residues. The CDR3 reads CASSYGYPDTQYF. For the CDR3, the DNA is TGTGCCAGCAGTTACGGTTACCCAGATACGCAGTATTTT.

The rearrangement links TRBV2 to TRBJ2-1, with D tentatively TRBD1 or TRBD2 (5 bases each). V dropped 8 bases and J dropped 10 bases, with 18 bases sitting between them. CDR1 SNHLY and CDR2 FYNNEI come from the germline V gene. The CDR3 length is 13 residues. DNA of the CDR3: TGTGCCAGCCGCCCAAACGGGGCAGGAGAGCAGTTCTTC. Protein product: CASRPNGAGEQFF.

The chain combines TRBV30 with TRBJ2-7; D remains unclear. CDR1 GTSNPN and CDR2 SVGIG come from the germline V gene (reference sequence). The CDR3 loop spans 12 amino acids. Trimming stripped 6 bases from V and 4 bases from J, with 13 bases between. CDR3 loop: CACTGREYEQYF. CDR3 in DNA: TGTGCCTGCACGGGCCGAGAATACGAGCAGTACTTC.

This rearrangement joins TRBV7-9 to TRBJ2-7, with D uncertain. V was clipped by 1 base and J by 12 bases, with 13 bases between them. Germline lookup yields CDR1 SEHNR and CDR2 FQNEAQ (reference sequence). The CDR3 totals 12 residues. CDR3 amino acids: CASSLDSGTGYF. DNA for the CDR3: TGTGCCAGCAGCTTAGATTCTGGTACTGGGTACTTC.

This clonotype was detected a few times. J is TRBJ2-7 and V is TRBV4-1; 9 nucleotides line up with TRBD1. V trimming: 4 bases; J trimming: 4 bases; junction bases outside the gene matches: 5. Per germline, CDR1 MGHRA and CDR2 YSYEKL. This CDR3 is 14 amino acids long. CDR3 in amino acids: CASSLGQGWYEQYF. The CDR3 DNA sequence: TGCGCCAGCAGCCTGGGACAGGGATGGTACGAGCAGTACTTC.

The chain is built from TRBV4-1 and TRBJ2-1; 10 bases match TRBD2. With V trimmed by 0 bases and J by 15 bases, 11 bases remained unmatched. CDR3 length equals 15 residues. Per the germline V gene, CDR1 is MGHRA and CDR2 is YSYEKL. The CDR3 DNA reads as TGCGCCAGCAGCCAAGATCGTTCTAGCGGGAGTGACCTGTTCTTC. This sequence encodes CASSQDRSSGSDLFF.

CDR3: CASSYGRVMENGYTF. The CDR3 DNA reads TGTGCCAGCAGCTACGGGAGGGTGATGGAGAATGGCTACACCTTC. This chain links TRBV6-5 with TRBJ1-2; no clear D. This CDR3 is 15 amino acids long. The V end was cut by 6 bases, the J end by 6 bases, with 20 bases between. Looked up from germline, CDR1 is MNHEY and CDR2 is SVGAGI.

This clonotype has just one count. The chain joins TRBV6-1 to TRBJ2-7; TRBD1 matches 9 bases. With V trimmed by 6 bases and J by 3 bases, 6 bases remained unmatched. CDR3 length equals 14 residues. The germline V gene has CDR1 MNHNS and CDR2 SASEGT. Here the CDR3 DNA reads TGTGCCAGCAGGGACGGGACAGGGATCTACGAGCAGTACTTC. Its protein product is CASRDGTGIYEQYF.

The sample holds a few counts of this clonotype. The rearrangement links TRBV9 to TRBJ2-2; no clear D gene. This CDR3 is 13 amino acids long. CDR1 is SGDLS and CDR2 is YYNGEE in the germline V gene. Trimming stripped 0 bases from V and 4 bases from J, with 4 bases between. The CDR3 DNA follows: TGTGCCAGCAGCGTAGCAGCCACCGGGGAGCTGTTTTTT. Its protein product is CASSVAATGELFF.